This is a list of T cell receptor beta chains from one sample in a study of vaccination and CD4 T cells after COVID-19. No antigens are known for them. TCRdb re-analysed the PCR reads in MiXCR, keeping a single row per CDR3 protein. The table includes roughly 15,000 distinct CDR3 sequences, around 50% detected once. The input for sequencing was CD4+ T cells from blood, cultured in vitro, taken about 7 months after SARS-CoV-2 vaccination. These receptors were obtained from a human donor who had recovered from COVID-19. CDR3s include the opening cysteine and the closing phenylalanine or tryptophan. Each record gives: J gene, V gene, clone size, D gene, CDR3 length, CDR3 protein, CDR3 DNA. D genes are given only for firm matches. Clone sizes are given selectively: once, few, many, or a class where the clone is expanded.

j_call: TRBJ2-1
v_call: TRBV20-1
clone_size: -
d_call: TRBD1
cdr3_length: 15
cdr3_aa: CSARGGQGSYNEQFF
cdr3_nt: TGCAGTGCTAGGGGAGGACAGGGGTCCTACAATGAGCAGTTCTTC

j_call: TRBJ2-5
v_call: TRBV24-1
clone_size: few
d_call: TRBD1
cdr3_length: 18
cdr3_aa: CATSDLPGTGPRVETQYF
cdr3_nt: TGTGCCACCAGTGATTTGCCGGGGACAGGGCCCCGTGTAGAGACCCAGTACTTC

j_call: TRBJ2-3
v_call: TRBV18
clone_size: -
d_call: TRBD2
cdr3_length: 14
cdr3_aa: CASSTGTGGDTQYF
cdr3_nt: TGTGCCAGCTCAACCGGGACGGGGGGTGATACGCAGTATTTT

j_call: TRBJ1-5
v_call: TRBV5-3
clone_size: -
d_call: -
cdr3_length: 12
cdr3_aa: CARSRINRAQHF
cdr3_nt: TGTGCCAGAAGCCGCATCAATCGAGCCCAGCATTTT

j_call: TRBJ2-6
v_call: TRBV7-9
clone_size: -
d_call: -
cdr3_length: 23
cdr3_aa: CASSLWWGGIRDRFPSGANVLTF
cdr3_nt: TGTGCCAGCAGCTTATGGTGGGGGGGGATCCGGGACAGATTCCCCTCTGGGGCCAACGTCCTGACTTTC

j_call: TRBJ2-5
v_call: TRBV20-1
clone_size: -
d_call: -
cdr3_length: 14
cdr3_aa: CSARMLGGGETQYF
cdr3_nt: TGCAGTGCTAGGATGCTAGGGGGGGGAGAGACCCAGTACTTC

j_call: TRBJ2-7
v_call: TRBV20-1
clone_size: -
d_call: -
cdr3_length: 14
cdr3_aa: CSASFLGKDYEQYF
cdr3_nt: TGCAGTGCTAGCTTCTTGGGAAAGGACTACGAGCAGTACTTC

j_call: TRBJ1-5
v_call: TRBV4-3
clone_size: -
d_call: -
cdr3_length: 15
cdr3_aa: CASSLSIVGNQPQHF
cdr3_nt: TGCGCCAGCAGCCTTTCGATTGTAGGCAATCAGCCCCAGCATTTT

j_call: TRBJ2-3
v_call: TRBV7-9
clone_size: -
d_call: -
cdr3_length: 16
cdr3_aa: CASSSDKTDPTDTQYF
cdr3_nt: TGTGCCAGCAGCTCAGACAAGACAGATCCGACAGATACGCAGTATTTT

j_call: TRBJ1-1
v_call: TRBV19
clone_size: -
d_call: TRBD1
cdr3_length: 14
cdr3_aa: CASSPTGEWTEAFF
cdr3_nt: TGTGCCAGTAGCCCCACAGGGGAATGGACTGAAGCTTTCTTT

j_call: TRBJ2-5
v_call: TRBV12-3/TRBV12-4
clone_size: once
d_call: -
cdr3_length: 14
cdr3_aa: CASSRFWGQETQYF
cdr3_nt: TGTGCCAGCAGTCGGTTTTGGGGCCAAGAGACCCAGTACTTC

j_call: TRBJ2-5
v_call: TRBV7-8
clone_size: -
d_call: TRBD1
cdr3_length: 14
cdr3_aa: CASKQGAQRETQYF
cdr3_nt: TGTGCCAGCAAACAGGGGGCGCAGAGGGAGACCCAGTACTTC

j_call: TRBJ2-7
v_call: TRBV10-3
clone_size: -
d_call: -
cdr3_length: 12
cdr3_aa: CAISEIVFEQYF
cdr3_nt: TGTGCCATCAGTGAAATTGTCTTCGAGCAGTACTTC

j_call: TRBJ2-5
v_call: TRBV11-2
clone_size: -
d_call: -
cdr3_length: 14
cdr3_aa: CASSSRGVQETQYF
cdr3_nt: TGTGCCAGCAGCTCCCGAGGGGTCCAAGAGACCCAGTACTTC

j_call: TRBJ1-5
v_call: TRBV6-1
clone_size: -
d_call: TRBD1
cdr3_length: 15
cdr3_aa: CASRPTGAPNQPQHF
cdr3_nt: TGTGCCAGCAGACCTACAGGGGCGCCAAATCAGCCCCAGCATTTT

j_call: TRBJ2-5
v_call: TRBV7-7
clone_size: -
d_call: TRBD2
cdr3_length: 15
cdr3_aa: CASSLTSGGGETQYF
cdr3_nt: TGTGCTAGCAGCCTAACTAGCGGGGGTGGGGAGACCCAGTACTTC

j_call: TRBJ1-1
v_call: TRBV6-1
clone_size: few
d_call: -
cdr3_length: 12
cdr3_aa: CASSPRTVEAFF
cdr3_nt: TGTGCCAGCAGTCCGCGGACGGTCGAAGCTTTCTTT

j_call: TRBJ1-2
v_call: TRBV15
clone_size: -
d_call: TRBD1
cdr3_length: 16
cdr3_aa: CATSRLGQGRGYGYTF
cdr3_nt: TGTGCCACCAGCAGACTCGGACAGGGGAGAGGCTATGGCTACACCTTC

j_call: TRBJ2-7
v_call: TRBV20-1
clone_size: few
d_call: -
cdr3_length: 13
cdr3_aa: CSATGTDSYEQYF
cdr3_nt: TGCAGTGCTACCGGGACTGACTCCTACGAGCAGTACTTC

j_call: TRBJ1-1
v_call: TRBV20-1
clone_size: -
d_call: -
cdr3_length: 13
cdr3_aa: CSASLDRNTEAFF
cdr3_nt: TGCAGTGCTAGCTTGGACAGGAACACTGAAGCTTTCTTT

j_call: TRBJ1-6
v_call: TRBV7-9
clone_size: once
d_call: -
cdr3_length: 14
cdr3_aa: CASSFTAGDSPLHF
cdr3_nt: TGTGCCAGCAGCTTTACCGCGGGGGACTCACCCCTCCACTTT

j_call: TRBJ1-5
v_call: TRBV6-1
clone_size: once
d_call: -
cdr3_length: 15
cdr3_aa: CASIPSGARDQPQHF
cdr3_nt: TGTGCCAGCATTCCCTCAGGGGCCCGCGATCAGCCCCAGCATTTT

j_call: TRBJ2-2
v_call: TRBV19
clone_size: -
d_call: TRBD2
cdr3_length: 16
cdr3_aa: CAAGGRTSGGTGELFF
cdr3_nt: TGTGCCGCAGGAGGCCGGACTAGCGGGGGGACCGGGGAGCTGTTTTTT

j_call: TRBJ2-1
v_call: TRBV11-2
clone_size: -
d_call: -
cdr3_length: 16
cdr3_aa: CASSLVRGPAYNEQFF
cdr3_nt: TGTGCCAGCAGCTTAGTACGCGGGCCCGCCTACAATGAGCAGTTCTTC

j_call: TRBJ2-7
v_call: TRBV10-2
clone_size: once
d_call: TRBD2
cdr3_length: 15
cdr3_aa: CASSESSGLTYEQYF
cdr3_nt: TGCGCCAGCAGTGAGTCTAGCGGGCTAACCTACGAGCAGTACTTC

j_call: TRBJ1-6
v_call: TRBV2
clone_size: -
d_call: -
cdr3_length: 17
cdr3_aa: CASRPRQLGSYNSPLHF
cdr3_nt: TGTGCCAGCAGACCCAGACAGTTGGGCTCCTATAATTCACCCCTCCACTTT

j_call: TRBJ1-2
v_call: TRBV10-3
clone_size: few
d_call: TRBD1
cdr3_length: 12
cdr3_aa: CAISDRGLGYTF
cdr3_nt: TGTGCCATCAGTGACAGGGGGCTTGGCTACACCTTC

j_call: TRBJ1-1
v_call: TRBV19
clone_size: -
d_call: TRBD1
cdr3_length: 13
cdr3_aa: CASSTTGFTEAFF
cdr3_nt: TGTGCCAGTAGTACGACAGGGTTCACTGAAGCTTTCTTT

j_call: TRBJ2-3
v_call: TRBV7-9
clone_size: few
d_call: -
cdr3_length: 19
cdr3_aa: CASSLGAGGIAVVTDTQYF
cdr3_nt: TGTGCCAGCAGCTTAGGGGCAGGGGGGATTGCGGTGGTTACAGATACGCAGTATTTT

j_call: TRBJ2-5
v_call: TRBV11-3
clone_size: -
d_call: -
cdr3_length: 17
cdr3_aa: CASSFHFPPSEQETQYF
cdr3_nt: TGTGCCAGCAGCTTTCATTTCCCCCCCAGCGAACAAGAGACCCAGTACTTC

j_call: TRBJ2-3
v_call: TRBV7-2
clone_size: -
d_call: -
cdr3_length: 14
cdr3_aa: CASSLIRGGDTQYF
cdr3_nt: TGTGCCAGCAGCTTAATTCGAGGAGGGGATACGCAGTATTTT

j_call: TRBJ1-2
v_call: TRBV11-2
clone_size: -
d_call: -
cdr3_length: 16
cdr3_aa: CASSLPGTIAQGGYTF
cdr3_nt: TGTGCCAGCAGCTTACCTGGGACTATAGCTCAAGGGGGCTACACCTTC

j_call: TRBJ1-1
v_call: TRBV6-2/TRBV6-3
clone_size: -
d_call: -
cdr3_length: 13
cdr3_aa: CASSYTQGTEAFF
cdr3_nt: TGTGCCAGCAGTTACACCCAGGGAACTGAAGCTTTCTTT

j_call: TRBJ2-7
v_call: TRBV10-3
clone_size: -
d_call: TRBD1
cdr3_length: 14
cdr3_aa: CAISATPGQSEQYF
cdr3_nt: TGTGCCATCAGTGCTACGCCGGGACAGAGCGAGCAGTACTTC

j_call: TRBJ2-5
v_call: TRBV7-2
clone_size: -
d_call: -
cdr3_length: 13
cdr3_aa: CASSVAGVETQYF
cdr3_nt: TGTGCCAGCAGCGTAGCAGGGGTCGAGACCCAGTACTTC

j_call: TRBJ2-7
v_call: TRBV20-1
clone_size: few
d_call: TRBD1
cdr3_length: 13
cdr3_aa: CSARRDRGYEQYF
cdr3_nt: TGCAGTGCTAGGCGGGACAGGGGCTACGAGCAGTACTTC

j_call: TRBJ2-7
v_call: TRBV20-1
clone_size: -
d_call: TRBD2
cdr3_length: 14
cdr3_aa: CSAISGTSGDEQYF
cdr3_nt: TGCAGTGCTATATCCGGGACTAGCGGGGACGAGCAGTACTTC

j_call: TRBJ2-2
v_call: TRBV19
clone_size: -
d_call: -
cdr3_length: 13
cdr3_aa: CASSTFSGGELFF
cdr3_nt: TGTGCCAGTAGTACGTTCTCCGGCGGGGAGCTGTTTTTT

j_call: TRBJ1-1
v_call: TRBV7-8
clone_size: -
d_call: -
cdr3_length: 12
cdr3_aa: CASSFLNTEAFF
cdr3_nt: TGTGCCAGCAGCTTCCTCAACACTGAAGCTTTCTTT

j_call: TRBJ2-5
v_call: TRBV7-9
clone_size: once
d_call: TRBD2
cdr3_length: 15
cdr3_aa: CASSPIWAGEETQYF
cdr3_nt: TGTGCCAGCAGCCCGATCTGGGCGGGAGAGGAGACCCAGTACTTC

j_call: TRBJ2-1
v_call: TRBV20-1
clone_size: -
d_call: TRBD1
cdr3_length: 16
cdr3_aa: CSASGRTGNSYNEQFF
cdr3_nt: TGCAGTGCTAGTGGCCGGACAGGGAACTCCTACAATGAGCAGTTCTTC

j_call: TRBJ2-1
v_call: TRBV20-1
clone_size: -
d_call: TRBD1
cdr3_length: 14
cdr3_aa: CSARDRVRGYEQFF
cdr3_nt: TGCAGTGCTAGAGATCGGGTCAGGGGGTATGAGCAGTTCTTC

j_call: TRBJ2-6
v_call: TRBV6-1
clone_size: -
d_call: TRBD1
cdr3_length: 14
cdr3_aa: CASSTGGGANVLTF
cdr3_nt: TGTGCCAGCAGTACAGGGGGTGGGGCCAACGTCCTGACTTTC

j_call: TRBJ1-6
v_call: TRBV5-1
clone_size: -
d_call: TRBD1
cdr3_length: 19
cdr3_aa: CASSFSPNLGQGADSPLHF
cdr3_nt: TGCGCCAGCAGCTTCTCACCTAACCTAGGACAGGGGGCTGATTCACCCCTCCACTTT

j_call: TRBJ2-2
v_call: TRBV6-5
clone_size: few
d_call: -
cdr3_length: 18
cdr3_aa: CASSYSRGQGRNTGELFF
cdr3_nt: TGTGCCAGCAGTTACTCCCGTGGGCAGGGACGAAACACCGGGGAGCTGTTTTTT

j_call: TRBJ1-1
v_call: TRBV5-8
clone_size: -
d_call: TRBD1
cdr3_length: 14
cdr3_aa: CASSLDDRDTEAFF
cdr3_nt: TGTGCCAGCAGCCTGGACGACAGGGACACTGAAGCTTTCTTT

j_call: TRBJ1-6
v_call: TRBV6-1
clone_size: -
d_call: -
cdr3_length: 15
cdr3_aa: CASSPGVSYNSPLHF
cdr3_nt: TGTGCCAGCAGCCCAGGGGTCTCCTATAATTCACCCCTCCACTTT

j_call: TRBJ1-2
v_call: TRBV12-3/TRBV12-4
clone_size: -
d_call: -
cdr3_length: 12
cdr3_aa: CASSFGGNGYTF
cdr3_nt: TGTGCCAGCAGTTTTGGTGGGAATGGCTACACCTTC

j_call: TRBJ1-5
v_call: TRBV6-1
clone_size: -
d_call: -
cdr3_length: 15
cdr3_aa: CASSPRALSNQPQHF
cdr3_nt: TGTGCCAGCAGTCCTCGGGCCCTGAGCAATCAGCCCCAGCATTTT

j_call: TRBJ1-2
v_call: TRBV4-1
clone_size: -
d_call: TRBD1
cdr3_length: 15
cdr3_aa: CASSQEGQGPYGYTF
cdr3_nt: TGCGCCAGCAGCCAAGAGGGACAGGGACCCTATGGCTACACCTTC

j_call: TRBJ2-1
v_call: TRBV7-8
clone_size: -
d_call: -
cdr3_length: 15
cdr3_aa: CASSLGSGSYNEQFF
cdr3_nt: TGTGCCAGCAGCTTGGGGAGTGGCTCCTACAATGAGCAGTTCTTC

j_call: TRBJ1-2
v_call: TRBV6-1
clone_size: medium-sized
d_call: TRBD1
cdr3_length: 13
cdr3_aa: CASRRDSNYGYTF
cdr3_nt: TGTGCCAGCAGAAGGGACAGCAACTATGGCTACACCTTC

j_call: TRBJ2-3
v_call: TRBV7-6
clone_size: few
d_call: TRBD2
cdr3_length: 15
cdr3_aa: CASSFAGGGTDTQYF
cdr3_nt: TGTGCCAGCAGCTTCGCGGGAGGTGGCACAGATACGCAGTATTTT

j_call: TRBJ1-1
v_call: TRBV11-3
clone_size: -
d_call: -
cdr3_length: 16
cdr3_aa: CASSRGGGALNTEAFF
cdr3_nt: TGTGCCAGCAGCCGTGGGGGAGGGGCGTTAAACACTGAAGCTTTCTTT

j_call: TRBJ2-3
v_call: TRBV11-1
clone_size: -
d_call: -
cdr3_length: 13
cdr3_aa: CASSPSLADTQYF
cdr3_nt: TGTGCCAGCAGCCCTAGCCTAGCAGATACGCAGTATTTT

j_call: TRBJ2-1
v_call: TRBV7-6
clone_size: once
d_call: -
cdr3_length: 15
cdr3_aa: CASSVGQQGYNEQFF
cdr3_nt: TGTGCCAGCAGCGTCGGACAGCAGGGGTACAATGAGCAGTTCTTC

j_call: TRBJ1-2
v_call: TRBV29-1
clone_size: -
d_call: -
cdr3_length: 13
cdr3_aa: CSVEEYRDYGYTF
cdr3_nt: TGCAGCGTTGAAGAATACAGGGACTATGGCTACACCTTC

j_call: TRBJ2-5
v_call: TRBV5-1
clone_size: -
d_call: -
cdr3_length: 13
cdr3_aa: CASSAQRLETQYF
cdr3_nt: TGCGCCAGCAGCGCACAGAGGCTGGAGACCCAGTACTTC

j_call: TRBJ1-2
v_call: TRBV6-1
clone_size: -
d_call: TRBD1
cdr3_length: 13
cdr3_aa: CASNTGTAYGYTF
cdr3_nt: TGTGCCAGTAATACCGGGACAGCATATGGCTACACCTTC